These T cell receptor beta chains were read from a single sample in a study of CD8+CD57+ T cells in acquired aplastic anemia. One entry per CDR3 protein results from TCRdb running MiXCR on the reads. The data show 180,000 or so distinct CDR3 sequences, roughly 65% seen once. The sequencing sample was made of sorted CD4+, CD8+, or CD8+CD57+ T cells (not recorded which) from PBMCs. These receptors were taken from a human donor with aplastic anemia. Both conserved end residues are part of each CDR3. A D gene is named only where the DNA matches it firmly. For some rows the clone size is stated as once, few or many, or as a class when expanded; others skip it.

TRBV20-1,TRBD2,.,TRBJ2-3,CSASMGLATDTQYF,TGCAGTGCTAGTATGGGACTAGCGACGGATACGCAGTATTTT
TRBV2,.,.,TRBJ2-3,CASLREATDTQYF,TGTGCCAGCCTACGTGAGGCGACAGATACGCAGTATTTT
TRBV20-1,.,.,TRBJ2-7,CSASARRDEQYF,TGCAGTGCTAGCGCCAGAAGGGACGAGCAGTACTTC
TRBV24-1,.,.,TRBJ2-1,CATSVGQNPLAEQFF,TGTGCCACCAGTGTTGGACAAAACCCCCTTGCCGAGCAGTTCTTC
TRBV5-1,TRBD2,.,TRBJ2-7,CASSYGLAGYEQYF,TGCGCCAGCAGCTACGGACTAGCGGGCTACGAGCAGTACTTC
TRBV10-3,TRBD2,once,TRBJ2-1,CASSVTGTSGGVYNEQFF,TGTGCCAGCAGTGTAACCGGGACTAGCGGGGGGGTTTACAATGAGCAGTTCTTC
TRBV15,.,many,TRBJ1-1,CATSRAEGAAFF,TGTGCCACCAGCAGAGCGGAGGGAGCTGCTTTCTTT
TRBV6-5,.,.,TRBJ1-4,CASSYSHRVGEKLFF,TGTGCCAGCAGTTACTCGCACAGGGTTGGTGAAAAACTGTTTTTT
TRBV7-9,.,.,TRBJ2-1,CASSLLAGALGEQFF,TGTGCCAGCAGCTTACTAGCAGGGGCCCTGGGTGAGCAGTTCTTC
TRBV29-1,.,.,TRBJ2-2,CSVVVGATTNTGELFF,TGCAGCGTTGTGGTCGGAGCGACTACCAACACCGGGGAGCTGTTTTTT
TRBV20-1,.,few,TRBJ2-3,CSATTDTQYF,TGCAGTGCCACTACAGATACGCAGTATTTT
TRBV2,.,.,TRBJ2-1,CASSATDEQFF,TGTGCCAGCAGTGCGACAGATGAGCAGTTCTTC
TRBV7-9,.,.,TRBJ2-7,CASSRTTGGTTTYEQYF,TGTGCCAGCAGCCGGACAACCGGGGGCACAACAACCTACGAGCAGTACTTC
TRBV4-3,TRBD2,.,TRBJ2-7,CASSQGLAHEQYF,TGCGCCAGCAGCCAGGGACTAGCGCACGAGCAGTACTTC
TRBV29-1,.,many,TRBJ1-2,CSVEDPGANYGYTF,TGCAGCGTTGAAGATCCAGGGGCGAACTATGGCTACACCTTC
TRBV2,.,once,TRBJ1-4,CASRSSTNEKLFF,TGTGCCAGCAGAAGCTCAACTAATGAAAAACTGTTTTTT
TRBV19,.,.,TRBJ1-2,CASTRKGFYGYTF,TGTGCCAGTACCCGGAAGGGGTTCTATGGCTACACCTTC
TRBV29-1,.,few,TRBJ2-3,CSGDSQGMGTDTQYF,TGCAGCGGTGATTCACAGGGAATGGGAACAGATACGCAGTATTTT
TRBV19,.,few,TRBJ1-4,CASTDNEKLFF,TGTGCCAGTACCGATAATGAAAAACTGTTTTTT
TRBV5-1,.,.,TRBJ2-7,CASSLAPGQMIYEQYF,TGCGCCAGCAGCTTGGCCCCCGGACAGATGATCTACGAGCAGTACTTC
TRBV2,TRBD1,.,TRBJ1-2,CASSSAGTGVGYTF,TGCGCCAGCAGCTCCGCGGGGACAGGGGTCGGCTACACCTTC
TRBV5-5,.,.,TRBJ2-5,CASTLMGGDQETQYF,TGTGCCAGCACCTTAATGGGGGGCGACCAAGAGACCCAGTACTTC
TRBV11-2,.,.,TRBJ1-1,CASSFIANTEAFF,TGTGCCAGCAGCTTCATCGCGAACACTGAAGCTTTCTTT
TRBV5-1,.,.,TRBJ2-7,CASSLNGTGAYEQYF,TGCGCCAGCAGCTTGAACGGGACTGGGGCCTACGAGCAGTACTTC
TRBV2,TRBD1,.,TRBJ1-6,CASTRTGGSYNSPLHF,TGTGCCAGCACTCGGACAGGAGGCTCCTATAATTCACCCCTCCACTTT
TRBV2,.,.,TRBJ1-2,CASSEGGRGYGYTF,TGTGCCAGCAGTGAGGGGGGCAGGGGATATGGCTACACCTTC
TRBV19,.,.,TRBJ1-1,CASRPYDLSEAFF,TGTGCCAGTAGGCCCTACGACCTTTCTGAAGCTTTCTTT
TRBV20-1,.,.,TRBJ1-1,CSARVSFPEAFF,TGCAGTGCTAGGGTTTCGTTCCCTGAAGCTTTCTTT
TRBV9,.,.,TRBJ2-3,CASSVATDTFPHTDTQYF,TGTGCCAGCAGCGTAGCCACCGACACTTTCCCCCACACAGATACGCAGTATTTT
TRBV4-1,.,many,TRBJ1-1,CASSQDDRRDEAFF,TGCGCCAGCAGCCAGGACGACAGGAGGGATGAAGCTTTCTTT
TRBV11-2,TRBD1,many,TRBJ2-3,CASSSTPGQGFSDTQYF,TGTGCCAGCAGCTCAACGCCGGGACAGGGGTTTTCAGATACGCAGTATTTT
TRBV2,TRBD2,.,TRBJ2-1,CATSPGGDNEQFF,TGTGCCACCAGCCCCGGGGGGGACAATGAGCAGTTCTTC
TRBV9,.,.,TRBJ1-2,CASSAGGTPNYGYTF,TGTGCCAGCAGCGCGGGGGGAACGCCTAACTATGGCTACACCTTC
TRBV7-2,.,few,TRBJ1-5,CASSLAWGPQPQHF,TGTGCCAGCAGCTTAGCGTGGGGGCCCCAGCCCCAGCATTTT
TRBV7-2,.,.,TRBJ2-1,CASSLVPGDEQFF,TGTGCCAGCAGCTTAGTCCCCGGGGATGAGCAGTTCTTC
TRBV5-1,.,many,TRBJ1-1,CASSLGGFTEAFF,TGCGCCAGCAGCTTGGGGGGATTCACGGAAGCTTTCTTT
TRBV7-9,.,many,TRBJ2-3,CASSLALPGTDTQYF,TGTGCCAGCAGCTTGGCACTGCCCGGGACAGATACGCAGTATTTT
TRBV5-8,TRBD2,many,TRBJ2-7,CASSPGVAGGYEQYF,TGTGCCAGCAGCCCGGGGGTGGCGGGGGGGTACGAGCAGTACTTC
TRBV24-1,.,.,TRBJ2-1,CATSSGQSSYNEQFF,TGTGCCACCAGTTCAGGACAGAGCTCCTACAATGAGCAGTTCTTC
TRBV19,.,.,TRBJ1-5,CASSIRTGDQPQHF,TGTGCCAGTAGTATTCGGACCGGAGATCAGCCCCAGCATTTT
TRBV6-5,TRBD1,many,TRBJ2-5,CASSYLDRARETQYF,TGTGCCAGCAGTTACCTCGACAGGGCGAGGGAGACCCAGTACTTC
TRBV15,.,.,TRBJ2-3,CATSRGRADTQYF,TGTGCCACCAGCAGAGGAAGGGCAGATACGCAGTATTTT
TRBV7-6,TRBD2,.,TRBJ2-5,CASSPRVAGDQETQYF,TGTGCCAGCAGCCCGCGAGTAGCGGGGGATCAAGAGACCCAGTACTTC
TRBV10-1,.,few,TRBJ2-5,CASSGKTQYF,TGCGCCAGCAGTGGAAAGACCCAGTACTTC
TRBV29-1,.,few,TRBJ2-1,CSVGADSYNEQFF,TGCAGCGTTGGGGCGGATTCCTACAATGAGCAGTTCTTC
TRBV5-8,TRBD2,.,TRBJ2-5,CASIRLSSGGRETQYF,TGTGCCAGCATCCGCCTGTCTAGCGGGGGCCGGGAGACCCAGTACTTC
TRBV20-1,TRBD1,.,TRBJ1-2,CSAPDRATSNYGYTF,TGCAGTGCTCCGGACAGGGCAACTTCTAACTATGGCTACACCTTC
TRBV25-1,.,.,TRBJ1-1,CASSESEGRTKNTEAFF,TGTGCCAGCAGTGAATCCGAGGGTAGGACAAAGAACACTGAAGCTTTCTTT
TRBV7-9,.,many,TRBJ2-7,CASSNSRGPEQYF,TGTGCCAGCAGCAACTCCAGGGGACCCGAGCAGTACTTC
TRBV7-2,TRBD1,.,TRBJ2-1,CASSPSRGPYNEQFF,TGTGCCAGCAGCCCAAGCAGGGGGCCTTACAATGAGCAGTTCTTC
TRBV2,TRBD1,.,TRBJ1-6,CAGSVTGGRDSPLHF,TGTGCCGGCAGTGTGACAGGGGGCAGGGATTCACCCCTCCACTTT
TRBV7-8,.,.,TRBJ2-1,CASSLALGEPGYNEQFF,TGTGCCAGCAGCTTAGCGCTGGGGGAGCCAGGGTACAATGAGCAGTTCTTC